This T cell receptor beta chain was sequenced in a study of human T cells and chemical hapten exposure. On the study more broadly: TCR yields per sample varied mostly from small pooled library volume differences.

Time point specified: healthy volunteer bleed at 6 weeks. The authors extracted total RNA from unfractionated whole blood. TCRdb re-called the RACE reads through MiXCR, storing one row per CDR3 protein. The repertoire has 50,000 to 70,000 distinct CDR3 sequences, approximately 6.1% of them found once; the top ten carry roughly 3.4%. Per germline, CDR1 SEHNR and CDR2 FQNEAQ (reference sequence). The CDR3 has 15 residues. This clonotype was seen ten or more times. Its target is unknown. Study-level results: DPC sensitization left the count of TCRs above 1 in 1000 unchanged.

The specimen was whole blood. The chain is built from TRBV7-9 and TRBJ2-1; D gene unclear. This receptor was identified in a female donor in good health. Some clones in this sample may be carry-over from other donors' samples. The CDR3 reads CATSIGPSSYNEQFF. CDR3 nucleotide sequence: TGTGCAACCTCGATAGGGCCAAGCTCCTACAATGAGCAGTTCTTC.